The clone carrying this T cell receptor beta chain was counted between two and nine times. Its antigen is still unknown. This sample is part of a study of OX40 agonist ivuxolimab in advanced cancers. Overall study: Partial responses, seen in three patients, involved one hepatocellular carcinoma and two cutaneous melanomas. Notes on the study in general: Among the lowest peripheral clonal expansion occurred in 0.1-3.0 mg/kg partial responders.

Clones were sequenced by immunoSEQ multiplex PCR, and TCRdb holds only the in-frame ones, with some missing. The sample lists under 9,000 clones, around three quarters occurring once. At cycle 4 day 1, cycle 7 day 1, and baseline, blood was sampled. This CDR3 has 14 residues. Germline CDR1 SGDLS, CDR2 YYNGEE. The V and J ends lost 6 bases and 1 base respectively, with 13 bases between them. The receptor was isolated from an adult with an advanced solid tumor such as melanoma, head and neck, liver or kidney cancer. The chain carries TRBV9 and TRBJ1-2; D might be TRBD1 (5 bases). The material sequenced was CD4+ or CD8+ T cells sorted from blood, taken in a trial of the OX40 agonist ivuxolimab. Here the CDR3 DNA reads TGTGCCAGCACCAAAGGGGTAGTTAACTATGGCTACACCTTC. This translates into CASTKGVVNYGYTF. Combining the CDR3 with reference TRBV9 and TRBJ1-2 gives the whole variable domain DSGVTQTPKHLITATGQRVTLRCSPRSGDLSVYWYQQSLDQGLQFLIQYYNGEERAKGNILERFSAQQFPDLHSELNLSSLELGDSALYFCASTKGVVNYGYTFGSGTRLTVV.